Listed here are 5 T cell receptor beta chains from one sample, sequenced in a study of blood T cell repertoires in COVID-19. Profiled with immunoSEQ multiplex PCR; TCRdb holds only in-frame clones, not every one. Of 100,000 to 120,000 clones listed, 70% to 90% are singletons. The sequencing sample was made of peripheral blood. All receptors derive from a human donor in a cohort sampled during active COVID-19.

The V call is TRBV7-2, the J call TRBJ2-5; D gene ambiguous. The CDR3 spans 13 residues. Trimming left V 0 bases short and J 4 bases short, with 6 bases between. Germline V gene sequence: CDR1 SGHTA, CDR2 FQGNSA. CDR3 in DNA: TGTGCCAGCAGCTTAGCGATCAGAGAGACCCAGTACTTC. Its protein product is CASSLAIRETQYF. The variable domain in full, with the rest retrieved from reference TRBV7-2 and TRBJ2-5, is GAGVSQSPSNKVTEKGKDVELRCDPISGHTALYWYRQSLGQGLEFLIYFQGNSAPDKSGLPSDRFSAERTGGSVSTLTIQRTQQEDSAVYLCASSLAIRETQYFGPGTRLLVL.

The chain combines TRBV4-3 with TRBJ1-3; 7 nucleotides line up with TRBD1. V was clipped by 5 bases and J by 2 bases; unmatched bases: 6. CDR3 length: 15 residues. CDR1 is LGHNA and CDR2 is YSLEER in the germline V gene. CDR3 loop: CASSDHTGAGNTIYF. DNA for the CDR3: TGCGCCAGCAGCGACCACACAGGGGCTGGAAACACCATATATTTT.

The chain is built from TRBV4-2 and TRBJ2-3; possible D gene TRBD1, 6 bases. Germline CDR1 reads LGHNA; CDR2 reads YNFKEQ. The CDR3 has 14 residues. V was pared by 3 bases and J by 6 bases, with 13 bases between. The CDR3 is CASSQSTGSDTQYF. CDR3 bases: TGTGCCAGCAGCCAGAGCACAGGGTCCGATACGCAGTATTTT.

The rearrangement joins TRBV27 to TRBJ2-2, with D uncertain. The CDR3 runs 12 residues. Trimming took off 5 bases at V and 1 base at J, with 2 bases between the two ends. In germline, CDR1 is MNHEY, CDR2 SMNVEV (reference sequence). The CDR3 loop reads CASSRNTGELFF. In nucleotides, the CDR3 is TGTGCCAGCAGTCGGAACACCGGGGAGCTGTTTTTT.

This chain connects TRBV4-1 to TRBJ2-3, with D possibly matching TRBD1 (5 bases). The germline CDR1 and CDR2 sequences are MGHRA and YSYEKL. The CDR3 is 16 residues long. Trimming removed 0 bases at V and 8 bases at J, with 18 bases between. The CDR3 spells CASSQDAQGPMGTQYF. The DNA of the CDR3 is TGCGCCAGCAGCCAAGATGCGCAGGGCCCAATGGGTACGCAGTATTTT.